One sample yielded the 20 T cell receptor beta chains listed below, sequenced in a study of T cells expressing NK-cell markers. TCRdb re-called the 5' RACE reads; one entry per CDR3 protein, DNA not given. The sample totals roughly 450,000 distinct CDR3 sequences. Input material: blood T cells: a sorted CD56 or NKG2C T cell subset, CD4+ or CD8+ T cells, or bulk PBMC T cells (not recorded which). Source of these receptors: a woman in her 50s in good health.

V usage is TRBV20-1 and J usage is TRBJ2-3; the D call from TCRdb, TRBD1, cannot be confirmed without DNA. The CDR3 extends over 14 amino acids. CDR1 and CDR2 from the germline V gene are DFQATT and SNEGSKA (reference sequence). The CDR3 sequence is CSARGGLGTDTQYF.

V usage is TRBV29-1 and J usage is TRBJ2-3. The CDR3 extends over 13 amino acids. Germline lookup yields CDR1 SQVTM and CDR2 ANQGSEA. The CDR3 loop reads CSVEADLTDTQYF.

The gene calls are TRBV14 and TRBJ2-1. Germline assignment: CDR1 SGHDN and CDR2 FVKESK. The CDR3 consists of 16 residues. This CDR3 is CASSPIARVRNNEQFF.

The CDR3 sequence: CASSGVAKNIQYF. The chain links TRBV11-3 to TRBJ2-4. The CDR3 has 13 residues. The germline gives CDR1 SGHNT, CDR2 YENEEA.

This chain uses TRBV10-3 with TRBJ2-1. Germline assignment: CDR1 ENHRY and CDR2 SYGVKD. The CDR3 has 13 amino acids. CDR3 protein: CATTNTSYNEQFF.

The rearrangement uses TRBV5-6 and TRBJ2-3; TCRdb gives TRBD1 as the D gene, but with no DNA this cannot be confirmed. The germline V gene has CDR1 SGHDT and CDR2 YYEEEE. The CDR3 extends over 15 amino acids. The CDR3 protein is CASSFTGNSTDTQYF.

The V gene is TRBV20-1, the J gene TRBJ2-1. CDR3 length: 15 residues. Germline V gene lookup returns CDR1 DFQATT and CDR2 SNEGSKA (reference sequence). CDR3 in amino acids: CSARDRGQFLDEQFF.

The chain joins TRBV5-1 to TRBJ1-6; there is no DNA to check the TCRdb D call of TRBD1. Germline V gene sequence: CDR1 SGHRS, CDR2 YFSETQ. This CDR3 contains 14 residues. The CDR3 here is CASSRAGRNSPLHF. The variable domain in full, with the rest retrieved from reference TRBV5-1 and TRBJ1-6, is KAGVTQTPRYLIKTRGQQVTLSCSPISGHRSVSWYQQTPGQGLQFLFEYFSETQRNKGNFPGRFSGRQFSNSRSEMNVSTLELGDSALYLCASSRAGRNSPLHFGNGTRLTVT.

The chain links TRBV6-5 to TRBJ1-2; the TCRdb D gene call, TRBD1, has no DNA to confirm it. The CDR3 length is 13 residues. Germline V gene sequence: CDR1 MNHEY, CDR2 SVGAGI. The CDR3 spells CASSPVPQRGYTF.

The gene calls are TRBV2 and TRBJ2-5; TCRdb names TRBD1, which stays unverified in the absence of DNA. Germline assignment: CDR1 SNHLY and CDR2 FYNNEI. The CDR3 is 15 amino acids. The CDR3 is CASRRDRGPEETQYF.

The CDR3 is CSASRGRNTEAFF. The rearrangement uses TRBV20-1 and TRBJ1-1; the TCRdb D gene call, TRBD1, has no DNA to confirm it. CDR1 is DFQATT, CDR2 SNEGSKA, per germline (reference sequence). CDR3 size: 13 residues.

V and J are TRBV20-1 and TRBJ2-1; as DNA is missing, the TRBD2 call by TCRdb cannot be tested. This CDR3 region has 16 residues. Germline V lookup: CDR1 DFQATT, CDR2 SNEGSKA (reference sequence). The CDR3: CSARGLGATSYNEQFF.

The CDR3 protein is CASTLEGGTTDTQYF. V usage is TRBV5-1 and J usage is TRBJ2-3; as DNA is missing, the TRBD1 call by TCRdb cannot be tested. Per the germline V gene, CDR1 is SGHRS and CDR2 is YFSETQ. The CDR3 has 15 amino acids.

The chain recombines TRBV11-2 with TRBJ2-1; TCRdb gives TRBD2 as the D gene, but with no DNA this cannot be confirmed. This CDR3 contains 14 residues. Per germline, CDR1 SGHAT and CDR2 FQNNGV. The CDR3 region is CASSISGSINEQFF.

The chain uses TRBV4-2 and TRBJ2-4. The germline V gene encodes CDR1 LGHNA and CDR2 YNFKEQ. The CDR3 is 16 amino acids. The CDR3 is CASSQDRRGAKNIQYF.

CDR3 amino acids: CASSRRETQAFF. The V and J genes are TRBV28 and TRBJ1-1. Germline V CDR1 and CDR2: MDHEN, SYDVKM. This CDR3 comprises 12 residues.

The chain is built from TRBV14 and TRBJ1-2; TCRdb lists TRBD1, though no DNA is available to test this call. The germline V gene has CDR1 SGHDN and CDR2 FVKESK. The CDR3 consists of 14 residues. The CDR3 here is CASSRAGRVLGYTF.

The chain is built from TRBV24-1 and TRBJ2-1; TCRdb proposes TRBD1, but this gene call is untestable without DNA. The CDR3 runs 17 residues. Germline lookup yields CDR1 KGHDR and CDR2 SFDVKD. CDR3: CATSDSRQNGDFNEQFF.

This chain joins TRBV4-2 and TRBJ2-4; TCRdb designates TRBD2, a call that cannot be tested without DNA. In germline, CDR1 is LGHNA, CDR2 YNFKEQ. This CDR3 spans 19 amino acids. CDR3 sequence: CASSSGEASGNLAKNIQYF.

The rearrangement links TRBV24-1 to TRBJ2-7; TCRdb returns TRBD2, unconfirmable since there is no DNA. The CDR3 loop spans 14 amino acids. Germline V gene lookup returns CDR1 KGHDR and CDR2 SFDVKD. CDR3 region: CATSDPQREIEQYF.